The clone carrying this T cell receptor beta chain turned up a few times. The antigen remains unidentified. This entry comes from a study of cytomegalovirus exposure and HLA in healthy donors. Study-wide findings and caveats: Published work reported that the classifier diagnosed cytomegalovirus status with high specificity and sensitivity. Sequencing likely produced, as an artifact, a cluster of highly shared sequence variants.

The study ran its PCR with 60 Vbeta and 13 Jbeta primers. Authors' processing steps: Later work found 74 million or so unique TCR beta chains, with approximately 12 million shared. Assay used: immunoSEQ multiplex PCR; TCRdb lists only in-frame clones, some missing. V and J calls and clone size are those listed in that table; D and trimming were worked out from the DNA. This table has more than 95,000 clones, roughly 17% appearing once. V lost 4 bases to trimming and J lost 6 bases; unmatched junction nucleotides: 3. Germline V lookup: CDR1 SEHNR, CDR2 FQNEAQ (reference sequence). This CDR3 comprises 13 residues.

The origin of this receptor is a female donor in good health and CMV-seropositive. The gene calls are TRBV7-9 and TRBJ2-7, with 10 positions matching TRBD1. Sequencing was performed on PBMCs. The CDR3 DNA reads TGTGCCAGCAGCTACGGGACAGGGGCCGAGCAGTACTTC. This sequence encodes CASSYGTGAEQYF.